A selection of T cell receptor beta chains follows, all from one sample in a study of blood T cell repertoires in COVID-19. Repertoires were generated with immunoSEQ multiplex PCR, while TCRdb's copy carries only in-frame clones and drops some. The sample shows 150,000 or so clones, roughly 85% of them seen only once. The material sequenced was peripheral blood. Receptors were obtained from a human donor with acute or convalescent COVID-19. The donor label of this sample is uncertain. CDR3s include the opening cysteine and the closing phenylalanine or tryptophan. Fields, in order: clone size, J gene, V gene, D gene, CDR3 protein, CDR3 DNA. A D gene is named only where the DNA matches it firmly. Only some rows state a clone size, as once, few, many or a class for expanded clones.

once	TRBJ2-5	TRBV7-2	TRBD2	CASSLAGGLKKTQYF	TGTGCCAGCAGCTTAGCGGGGGGACTAAAGAAGACCCAGTACTTC
-	TRBJ1-1	TRBV25-1	-	CASSELEKNTEAFF	TGTGCCAGCAGTGAATTGGAGAAAAACACTGAAGCTTTCTTT
few	TRBJ1-5	TRBV7-6	-	CASSLNIGSSQPQHF	TGTGCCAGCAGCTTAAATATCGGGTCCAGCCAGCCCCAGCATTTT
-	TRBJ2-1	TRBV3-1/TRBV3-2	TRBD2	CASSQVDERGENEQFF	TGTGCCAGCAGCCAAGTCGACGAGCGGGGAGAGAATGAGCAGTTCTTC
once	TRBJ1-3	TRBV14	-	CASSPILSGNTIYF	TGTGCCAGCAGCCCGATACTCTCTGGAAACACCATATATTTT
-	TRBJ2-2	TRBV5-4	-	CASSLERGPGELFF	TGTGCCAGCAGCTTGGAAAGAGGGCCCGGGGAGCTGTTTTTT
-	TRBJ1-4	TRBV19	TRBD1	CASTRDRGKELFF	TGTGCCAGTACGAGGGACAGGGGGAAGGAACTGTTTTTT
-	TRBJ1-1	TRBV7-2	TRBD1	CASSFADRVGAFF	TGTGCCAGCAGCTTCGCGGACAGGGTTGGGGCTTTCTTT
-	TRBJ1-1	TRBV7-8	-	CASSLSVMNTEAFF	TGTGCCAGCAGCTTATCAGTCATGAACACTGAAGCTTTCTTT
-	TRBJ1-1	TRBV7-8	-	CASSLAQGRITEAFF	TGTGCCAGCAGCTTAGCGCAGGGCCGAATCACTGAAGCTTTCTTT
-	TRBJ1-1	TRBV5-1	TRBD1	CASSSRGQVNTEAFF	TGCGCCAGCAGCAGCCGGGGACAGGTAAACACTGAAGCTTTCTTT
-	TRBJ1-1	TRBV5-1	TRBD1	CASSLQGVKNTEAFF	TGCGCCAGCAGCTTACAGGGGGTGAAGAACACTGAAGCTTTCTTT
-	TRBJ1-4	TRBV7-9	TRBD1	CASSSGQGERAGEKLFF	TGTGCCAGCAGCTCCGGACAGGGGGAAAGAGCGGGTGAAAAACTGTTTTTT
-	TRBJ1-2	TRBV7-2	-	CASSHPGRLDGYTF	TGTGCCAGCAGCCACCCAGGGAGGTTGGATGGCTACACCTTC
-	TRBJ1-6	TRBV7-3	-	CASADAAGSPLHF	TGTGCCAGCGCTGACGCGGCAGGGTCACCCCTCCACTTT
-	TRBJ1-5	TRBV6-2/TRBV6-3	-	CASSRTGINQPQHF	TGTGCCAGCAGCCGAACAGGTATTAATCAGCCCCAGCATTTT
-	TRBJ2-1	TRBV6-5	TRBD2	CASSYTGGYNEQFF	TGTGCCAGCAGTTATACGGGGGGGTACAATGAGCAGTTCTTC
once	TRBJ1-1	TRBV11-2	-	CASSLVFGGTEAFF	TGTGCCAGCAGCTTAGTCTTCGGGGGGACTGAAGCTTTCTTT
-	TRBJ1-5	TRBV2	TRBD1	CASSDRGENQPQHF	TGTGCCAGCAGCGACAGGGGAGAAAATCAGCCCCAGCATTTT
-	TRBJ1-2	TRBV7-3	TRBD1	CASSRTGLEHGYTF	TGTGCCAGCAGCCGGACAGGGCTCGAGCATGGCTACACCTTC
-	TRBJ2-1	TRBV7-2	-	CASRSHKTGNEQFF	TGTGCCAGCAGATCCCATAAAACAGGAAATGAGCAGTTCTTC
-	TRBJ2-6	TRBV18	-	CASSFQTGPGANVLTF	TGTGCCAGCTCCTTTCAAACAGGGCCCGGGGCCAACGTCCTGACTTTC
-	TRBJ2-2	TRBV23-1	-	CASSQAGGGFDTGELFF	TGCGCCAGCAGTCAAGCGGGTGGAGGATTTGACACCGGGGAGCTGTTTTTT
-	TRBJ2-2	TRBV6-5	-	CASSYMTGQPGELFF	TGTGCCAGCAGTTACATGACAGGTCAGCCCGGGGAGCTGTTTTTT
-	TRBJ1-2	TRBV5-1	TRBD1	CASSLVGQGGGYTF	TGCGCCAGCAGCTTGGTGGGACAGGGAGGTGGCTACACCTTC
few	TRBJ2-2	TRBV7-3	TRBD1	CASSIQGALTGELFF	TGTGCCAGCAGCATACAGGGGGCCTTGACCGGGGAGCTGTTTTTT
-	TRBJ1-1	TRBV9	-	CASSTQTGNTEAFF	TGTGCCAGCAGCACCCAGACGGGGAACACTGAAGCTTTCTTT
-	TRBJ1-6	TRBV7-3	-	CASSTQGVNSPLHF	TGTGCCAGCAGCACCCAAGGAGTTAATTCACCCCTCCACTTT
-	TRBJ1-2	TRBV2	-	CASSTGKNYGYTF	TGTGCCAGCAGTACCGGGAAGAACTATGGCTACACCTTC
-	TRBJ1-2	TRBV7-6	-	CASSLEQGSNYGYTF	TGTGCCAGCAGCTTAGAACAGGGTTCTAACTATGGCTACACCTTC
-	TRBJ2-2	TRBV11-3	TRBD1	CASSIGGAGGFTGELFF	TGTGCCAGCAGCATAGGGGGAGCAGGGGGATTCACCGGGGAGCTGTTTTTT
-	TRBJ2-7	TRBV7-9	TRBD1	CASSVDRGVGYEQYF	TGTGCCAGCAGCGTGGACAGGGGAGTAGGCTACGAGCAGTACTTC
-	TRBJ1-2	TRBV18	-	CASSPRTAYGYTF	TGTGCCAGCTCACCACGCACAGCCTATGGCTACACCTTC
-	TRBJ1-2	TRBV5-4	TRBD1	CASSSHRQGNYGYTF	TGTGCCAGCAGCTCGCACAGACAGGGGAACTATGGCTACACCTTC
few	TRBJ1-1	TRBV19	-	CASSIRVQGTEAFF	TGTGCCAGTAGTATACGGGTTCAAGGCACTGAAGCTTTCTTT
-	TRBJ1-4	TRBV19	-	CASSAGDANEKLFF	TGTGCCAGTAGTGCAGGGGATGCTAATGAAAAACTGTTTTTT
-	TRBJ1-2	TRBV11-3	TRBD1	CASSRGTENYGYTF	TGTGCCAGCAGCCGGGGGACAGAGAACTATGGCTACACCTTC
-	TRBJ1-5	TRBV5-1	TRBD1	CASSLGTGGGNQPQHF	TGCGCCAGCAGCTTAGGGACAGGAGGAGGCAATCAGCCCCAGCATTTT
-	TRBJ2-3	TRBV5-4	TRBD2	CASSLAPSGGEDTQYF	TGTGCCAGCAGCTTGGCGCCTAGCGGGGGGGAAGATACGCAGTATTTT
-	TRBJ2-1	TRBV4-2	-	CASSQASSVDNEQFF	TGTGCCAGCAGCCAAGCATCCTCGGTCGACAATGAGCAGTTCTTC